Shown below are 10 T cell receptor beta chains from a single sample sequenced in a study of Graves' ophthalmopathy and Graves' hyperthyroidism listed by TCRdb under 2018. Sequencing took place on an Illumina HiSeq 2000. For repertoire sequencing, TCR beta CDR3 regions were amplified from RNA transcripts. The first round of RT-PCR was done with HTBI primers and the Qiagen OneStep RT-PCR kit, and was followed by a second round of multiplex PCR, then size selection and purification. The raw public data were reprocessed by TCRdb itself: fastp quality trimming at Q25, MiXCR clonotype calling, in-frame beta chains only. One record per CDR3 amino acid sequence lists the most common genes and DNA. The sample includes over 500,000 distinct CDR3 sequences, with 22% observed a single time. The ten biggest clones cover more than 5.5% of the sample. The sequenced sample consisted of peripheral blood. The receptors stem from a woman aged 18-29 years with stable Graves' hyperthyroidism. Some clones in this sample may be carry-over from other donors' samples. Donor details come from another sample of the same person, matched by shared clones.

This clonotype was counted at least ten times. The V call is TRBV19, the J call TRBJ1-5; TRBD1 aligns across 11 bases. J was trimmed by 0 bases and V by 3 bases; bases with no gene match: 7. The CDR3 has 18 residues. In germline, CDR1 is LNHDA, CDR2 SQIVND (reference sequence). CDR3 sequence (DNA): TGTGCCAGTAGTATCTCGGGACAGGGGGTCTATAGCAATCAGCCCCAGCATTTT. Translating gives CASSISGQGVYSNQPQHF.

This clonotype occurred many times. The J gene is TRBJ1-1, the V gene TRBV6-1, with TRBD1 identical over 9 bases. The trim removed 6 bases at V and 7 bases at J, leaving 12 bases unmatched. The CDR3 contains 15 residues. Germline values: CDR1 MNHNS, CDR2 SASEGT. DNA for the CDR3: TGTGCCAGCAGGACGGGGACAGGGAAGGGTCTTGAAGCTTTCTTT. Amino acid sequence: CASRTGTGKGLEAFF.

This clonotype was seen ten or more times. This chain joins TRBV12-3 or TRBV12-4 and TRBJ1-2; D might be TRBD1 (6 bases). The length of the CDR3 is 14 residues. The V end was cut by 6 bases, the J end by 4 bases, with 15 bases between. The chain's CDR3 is CASSAPGTPYGYTF. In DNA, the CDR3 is TGTGCCAGCAGCGCCCCCGGGACACCCTATGGCTACACCTTC.

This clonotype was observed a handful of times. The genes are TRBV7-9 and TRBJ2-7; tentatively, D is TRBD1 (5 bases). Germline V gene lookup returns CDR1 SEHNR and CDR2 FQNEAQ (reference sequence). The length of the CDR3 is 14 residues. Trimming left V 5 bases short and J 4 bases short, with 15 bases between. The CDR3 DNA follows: TGTGCCAGCAGCCCGGACATCAGGAAGTACGAGCAGTACTTC. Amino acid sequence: CASSPDIRKYEQYF.

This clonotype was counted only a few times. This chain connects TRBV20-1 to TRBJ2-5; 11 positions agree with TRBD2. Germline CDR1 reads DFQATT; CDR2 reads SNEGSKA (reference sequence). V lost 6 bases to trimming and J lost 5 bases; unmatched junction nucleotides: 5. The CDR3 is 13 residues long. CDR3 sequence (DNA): TGCAGTGCCATAGCGGGGGGGATGGAGACCCAGTACTTC. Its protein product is CSAIAGGMETQYF.

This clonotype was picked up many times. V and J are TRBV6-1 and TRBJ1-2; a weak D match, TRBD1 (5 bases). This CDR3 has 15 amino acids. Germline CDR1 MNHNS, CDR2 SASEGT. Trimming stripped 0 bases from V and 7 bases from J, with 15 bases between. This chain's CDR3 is CASSEAGQFFAGYTF. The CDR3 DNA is TGTGCCAGCAGTGAAGCGGGGCAGTTCTTTGCTGGCTACACCTTC.

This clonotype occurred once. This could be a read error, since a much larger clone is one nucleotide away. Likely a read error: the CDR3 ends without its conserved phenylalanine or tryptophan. The CDR3 region has the DNA TGTGCCAGCAGCACCGGGTCCAGCATGAACACTGAAGCTTTCGTT. Amino acids: CASSTGSSMNTEAFV. The rearrangement uses TRBV6-1 and TRBJ1-1; D unclear. The CDR3 is 15 residues long. Trimming stripped 6 bases from V and 0 bases from J, with 14 bases between. The V gene's germline CDR1 is MNHNS and CDR2 SASEGT.

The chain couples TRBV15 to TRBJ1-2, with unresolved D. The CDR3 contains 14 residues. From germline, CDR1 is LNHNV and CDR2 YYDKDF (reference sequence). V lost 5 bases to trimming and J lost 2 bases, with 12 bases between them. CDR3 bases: TGTGCCACCAGCCCCCCCCAAATCAACTATGGCTACACCTTC. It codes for CATSPPQINYGYTF.

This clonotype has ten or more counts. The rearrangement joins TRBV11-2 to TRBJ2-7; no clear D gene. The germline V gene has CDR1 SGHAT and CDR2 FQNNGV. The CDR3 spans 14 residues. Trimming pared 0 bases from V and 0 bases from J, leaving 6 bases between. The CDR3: CASSLDPDSYEQYF. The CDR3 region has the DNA TGTGCCAGCAGCTTAGATCCGGACTCCTACGAGCAGTACTTC.

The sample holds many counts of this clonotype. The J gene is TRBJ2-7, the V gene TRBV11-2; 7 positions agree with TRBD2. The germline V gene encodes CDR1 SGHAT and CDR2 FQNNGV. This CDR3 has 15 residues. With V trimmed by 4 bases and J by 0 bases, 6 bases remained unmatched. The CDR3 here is CASSYTSESSYEQYF. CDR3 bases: TGTGCCAGCAGCTACACTAGCGAGAGCTCCTACGAGCAGTACTTC.